A single sample is the source of the 22 T cell receptor beta chains below, sequenced in a study of blood T cell repertoires in COVID-19. Here immunoSEQ multiplex PCR was the method, and the copy in TCRdb shows in-frame clones only, minus some. The table shows a few hundred thousand clones, with roughly 81% occurring only once. The sequenced sample consisted of peripheral blood. Receptors originate from a man between 50 and 59 years old who had recovered from COVID-19.

The chain couples TRBV2 to TRBJ2-1; 7 bases fit TRBD2. Germline lookup yields CDR1 SNHLY and CDR2 FYNNEI. The CDR3 has 14 residues. V gave up 7 bases and J gave up 2 bases; unmatched junction bases: 5. CDR3 protein: CASKAGVTYNEQFF. The DNA for the CDR3 is TGTGCCAGCAAGGCGGGAGTAACCTACAATGAGCAGTTCTTC.

This chain joins TRBV27 and TRBJ2-7; 14 bases are shared with TRBD2. Unmatched junction bases numbered 12, after V lost 6 bases and J lost 8 bases. From germline, CDR1 is MNHEY and CDR2 SMNVEV (reference sequence). The CDR3 is 16 residues long. The CDR3 is CASRPDGLAGGGKQYF. CDR3 DNA: TGTGCCAGCAGGCCGGATGGACTAGCGGGAGGCGGAAAGCAGTACTTC.

The rearrangement joins TRBV6-5 to TRBJ1-1; D unresolved. V was cut by 2 bases and J by 7 bases, with 11 bases left in between. The CDR3 runs 13 residues. The germline gives CDR1 MNHEY, CDR2 SVGAGI. In DNA form, the CDR3 reads TGTGCCAGCAGTTACGAGTTGGGAGGTGAAGCTTTCTTT. Encoded protein: CASSYELGGEAFF.

The chain employs TRBV13 and TRBJ2-7, with 7 nucleotides matching TRBD2. This CDR3 is 14 amino acids long. Germline values: CDR1 PRHDT, CDR2 FYEKMQ (reference sequence). V dropped 5 bases and J dropped 4; count of bases not matched to a gene: 8. The CDR3 reads CASSPRASGYEQYF. The CDR3 DNA sequence: TGTGCCAGCAGCCCAAGGGCTAGCGGTTACGAGCAGTACTTC.

The chain combines TRBV5-1 with TRBJ1-4, with 9 nucleotides matching TRBD1. CDR3 length: 14 amino acids. Germline CDR1 and CDR2: SGHRS and YFSETQ. The trim removed 4 bases at V and 7 bases at J, leaving 5 bases unmatched. CDR3 loop: CASSAGTGTEKLFF. CDR3 nucleotide sequence: TGCGCCAGCAGCGCCGGGACAGGGACTGAAAAACTGTTTTTT. The whole variable domain, remainder taken from reference TRBV5-1 and TRBJ1-4, is KAGVTQTPRYLIKTRGQQVTLSCSPISGHRSVSWYQQTPGQGLQFLFEYFSETQRNKGNFPGRFSGRQFSNSRSEMNVSTLELGDSALYLCASSAGTGTEKLFFGSGTQLSVL.

The J gene is TRBJ1-3, the V gene TRBV7-8; 9 bases are shared with TRBD1. Germline V CDR1 and CDR2: SGHVS, FQNEAQ. With V trimmed by 4 bases and J by 0 bases, 22 bases remained unmatched. The CDR3 extends over 22 amino acids. CDR3 residues: CASSSSRPTGTGTPFSGNTIYF. The CDR3, as DNA: TGTGCCAGCAGCTCGTCCCGACCTACCGGGACAGGGACCCCCTTCTCTGGAAACACCATATATTTT.

This chain connects TRBV6-5 to TRBJ1-2; D not certain. The V end was cut by 4 bases, the J end by 8 bases, with 11 bases between. There are 12 residues in the CDR3. The germline gives CDR1 MNHEY, CDR2 SVGAGI. The CDR3 here is CASSSLLGGYTF. The CDR3 DNA follows: TGTGCCAGCAGTTCTCTCCTTGGCGGCTACACCTTC.

The chain has TRBV29-1 and TRBJ2-7; 8 bases are shared with TRBD1. V lost 1 base and J lost 2; bases outside the gene matches: 7. From germline, CDR1 is SQVTM and CDR2 ANQGSEA. The CDR3 consists of 15 residues. The CDR3 spells CSVEVTGGSPYEQYF. The CDR3 coding sequence is TGCAGCGTTGAAGTAACAGGGGGATCGCCCTACGAGCAGTACTTC.

The J gene is TRBJ2-2, the V gene TRBV18; TRBD1 is a possible D gene (6 bases). Germline-derived CDR1 and CDR2 are KGHSH and LQKENI. V lost 4 bases, J lost 1 base, and 7 bases lay in between. This CDR3 region has 14 residues. The CDR3 region is CASSRQVNTGELFF. In DNA, the CDR3 is TGTGCCAGCTCACGACAGGTGAACACCGGGGAGCTGTTTTTT.

The sample holds a few counts of this clone. V usage is TRBV6-1 and J usage is TRBJ1-4; D is uncertain. The CDR3 extends over 13 amino acids. Looked up from germline, CDR1 is MNHNS and CDR2 is SASEGT. Trimming took off 2 bases at V and 7 bases at J, with 8 bases between the two ends. The CDR3 nucleotides are TGTGCCAGCAGTGAACTGTTCTCTGAAAAACTGTTTTTT. Its protein product is CASSELFSEKLFF.

This clone was picked up a small number of times. This chain links TRBV6-2 or TRBV6-3 with TRBJ2-1; 7 bases are shared with TRBD1. Germline CDR1 MNHEY, CDR2 SVGEGT. The CDR3 runs 21 residues. V shed 5 bases and J 0 bases; nucleotides not matched to a gene: 22. CDR3 amino acids: CASSHSRLRSYRGSSYNEQFF. Here the CDR3 DNA reads TGTGCCAGCAGTCACAGCAGACTACGATCCTACAGGGGCAGCTCCTACAATGAGCAGTTCTTC.

The V gene is TRBV19, the J gene TRBJ2-7; 12 bases are shared with TRBD2. After removal of 10 bases from V and 2 bases from J, the junction contained 9 bases not matched to a gene. The CDR3 runs to 15 residues. CDR1 is LNHDA, CDR2 SQIVND, per germline (reference sequence). The CDR3 DNA is TGTGCCACCTCTAACCCTAGCGGGAGGGCCTACGAGCAGTACTTC. This codes for CATSNPSGRAYEQYF.

V is TRBV5-5 and J is TRBJ1-2; 8 bases fit TRBD1. The J segment lost 7 bases and the V segment lost 4 bases, leaving 6 bases of the junction unmatched. Germline-derived CDR1 and CDR2 are SGHKS and YYEKEE (reference sequence). This CDR3 contains 13 residues. Here the CDR3 DNA reads TGTGCCAGCAGCATGACAGGGGCGGCTGGCTACACCTTC. Protein sequence: CASSMTGAAGYTF. Looking up the rest from reference TRBV5-5 and TRBJ1-2 gives the full variable domain: DAGVTQSPTHLIKTRGQQVTLRCSPISGHKSVSWYQQVLGQGPQFIFQYYEKEERGRGNFPDRFSARQFPNYSSELNVNALLLGDSALYLCASSMTGAAGYTFGSGTRLTVV.

The J gene is TRBJ2-1, the V gene TRBV24-1; 8 nucleotides align to TRBD2. This CDR3 is built from 14 residues. Germline CDR1 and CDR2: KGHDR and SFDVKD. With V trimmed by 5 bases and J by 6 bases, 5 bases remained unmatched. Here the CDR3 reads CATSGGLEFNEQFF. CDR3 nucleotides: TGTGCCACCAGTGGGGGACTAGAGTTCAATGAGCAGTTCTTC.

The chain is built from TRBV3-1 (or the pseudogene TRBV3-2) and TRBJ1-1, with D tentatively TRBD1 (6 bases). This CDR3 has 16 amino acids. The V gene's germline CDR1 is LGHDT and CDR2 YNNKEL (reference sequence). The V gene lost 0 bases and the J gene lost 0 bases, with 11 bases spanning the gap. The CDR3 protein is CASSQDRGHLNTEAFF. The CDR3 bases are TGTGCCAGCAGCCAAGATCGGGGACACCTGAACACTGAAGCTTTCTTT.

The V call is TRBV28, the J call TRBJ2-1; TRBD1 aligns across 7 bases. The CDR3 is 17 amino acids. Germline V CDR1 and CDR2: MDHEN, SYDVKM. The trim removed 3 bases at V and 4 bases at J, leaving 12 bases unmatched. CDR3 sequence reads: CASSFINAGTAYNEQFF. The CDR3 nucleotides read TGTGCCAGCAGTTTCATCAATGCCGGGACAGCATACAATGAGCAGTTCTTC.

This rearrangement joins TRBV7-2 to TRBJ2-7, with 12 bases that match TRBD1. There are 16 residues in the CDR3. Germline lookup yields CDR1 SGHTA and CDR2 FQGNSA. V trimming: 6 bases; J trimming: 3 bases; junction bases outside the gene matches: 9. CDR3 protein: CASSRDRDRGLYEQYF. CDR3 DNA: TGTGCCAGCAGTCGAGACCGGGACAGGGGGCTCTACGAGCAGTACTTC. Variable domain in full (rest from reference TRBV7-2 and TRBJ2-7): GAGVSQSPSNKVTEKGKDVELRCDPISGHTALYWYRQSLGQGLEFLIYFQGNSAPDKSGLPSDRFSAERTGGSVSTLTIQRTQQEDSAVYLCASSRDRDRGLYEQYFGPGTRLTVT.

The chain employs TRBV30 and TRBJ1-1; weak D call: TRBD1 (6 bases). Germline V gene lookup returns CDR1 GTSNPN and CDR2 SVGIG (reference sequence). Between the trimmed V and J ends, which lost 2 bases and 0 bases, there was a span of 10 bases. The CDR3 sequence is 14 residues long. CDR3: CAWSSRGVNTEAFF. In nucleotides, the CDR3 is TGTGCCTGGAGTAGCAGGGGCGTGAACACTGAAGCTTTCTTT.

V and J are TRBV7-8 and TRBJ2-1, with D tentatively TRBD2 (6 bases). Germline V gives CDR1 SGHVS, CDR2 FQNEAQ. CDR3 size: 18 residues. Trimming took 5 bases from V and 0 from J, leaving 20 bases between them. The DNA for the CDR3 is TGTGCCAGCAGCCCAAGCCTGGGGGGTGTGAGCTCCTACAATGAGCAGTTCTTC. It translates to CASSPSLGGVSSYNEQFF. The full variable domain, rest sourced from reference TRBV7-8 and TRBJ2-1, is GAGVSQSPRYKVAKRGQDVALRCDPISGHVSLFWYQQALGQGPEFLTYFQNEAQLDKSGLPSDRFFAERPEGSVSTLKIQRTQQEDSAVYLCASSPSLGGVSSYNEQFFGPGTRLTVL.

This clone came up a few times. The chain employs TRBV27 and TRBJ2-1; TRBD1 matches at 10 bases. V dropped 10 bases and J dropped 7; count of bases not matched to a gene: 4. Germline V gives CDR1 MNHEY, CDR2 SMNVEV (reference sequence). The CDR3 sequence is 12 residues long. In nucleotides, the CDR3 is TGTGCCACCTGGGACAGGGGAAATGAGCAGTTCTTC. It codes for CATWDRGNEQFF.

The chain joins TRBV6-5 to TRBJ2-7; perhaps TRBD2 as D (6 bases). V lost 5 bases and J 5 bases, leaving 16 bases between the germline ends. Germline V gene data show CDR1 as MNHEY and CDR2 as SVGAGI. There are 14 residues in the CDR3. The CDR3 nucleotides are TGTGCCAGCAGTCTCCGACTAGGACGGAACGAGCAGTACTTC. It specifies CASSLRLGRNEQYF.

The chain joins TRBV18 to TRBJ1-1; 7 bases map to TRBD1. J lost 0 bases, V lost 1 base, and 2 bases had no gene match. Looked up from germline, CDR1 is KGHSH and CDR2 is LQKENI. This CDR3 is built from 15 residues. The CDR3 spells CASSPQDRLNTEAFF. CDR3 nucleotide sequence: TGTGCCAGCTCACCACAGGACAGGCTGAACACTGAAGCTTTCTTT.